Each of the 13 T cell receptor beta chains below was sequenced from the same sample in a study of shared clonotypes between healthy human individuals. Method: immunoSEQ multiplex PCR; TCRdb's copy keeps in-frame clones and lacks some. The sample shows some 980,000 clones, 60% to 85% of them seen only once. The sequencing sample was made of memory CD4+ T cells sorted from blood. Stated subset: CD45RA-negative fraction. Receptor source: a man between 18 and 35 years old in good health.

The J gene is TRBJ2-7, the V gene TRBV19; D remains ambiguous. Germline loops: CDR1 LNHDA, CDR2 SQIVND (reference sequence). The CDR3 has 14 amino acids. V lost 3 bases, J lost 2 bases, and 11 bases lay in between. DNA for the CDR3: TGTGCCAGTAGTATGTCAGGTTTTCCCTACGAGCAGTACTTC. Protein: CASSMSGFPYEQYF.

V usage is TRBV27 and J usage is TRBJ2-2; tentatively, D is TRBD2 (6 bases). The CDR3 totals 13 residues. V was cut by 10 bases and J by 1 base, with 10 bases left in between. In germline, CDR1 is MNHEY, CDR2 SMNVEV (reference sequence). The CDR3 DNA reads TGTGCCACCGGGCGGGAGAACACCGGGGAGCTGTTTTTT. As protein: CATGRENTGELFF.

CDR3 sequence reads: CASSPRQGLNQPQHF. CDR3 nucleotides: TGTGCCAGCAGCCCACGACAGGGACTAAATCAGCCCCAGCATTTT. The V and J genes are TRBV11-2 and TRBJ1-5, with 7 positions matching TRBD1. Germline V gene data show CDR1 as SGHAT and CDR2 as FQNNGV. The CDR3 is 15 residues long. With V trimmed by 5 bases and J by 4 bases, 8 bases remained unmatched. Complete variable domain (other parts from reference TRBV11-2 and TRBJ1-5): EAGVAQSPRYKIIEKRQSVAFWCNPISGHATLYWYQQILGQGPKLLIQFQNNGVVDDSQLPKDRFSAERLKGVDSTLKIQPAKLEDSAVYLCASSPRQGLNQPQHFGDGTRLSIL.

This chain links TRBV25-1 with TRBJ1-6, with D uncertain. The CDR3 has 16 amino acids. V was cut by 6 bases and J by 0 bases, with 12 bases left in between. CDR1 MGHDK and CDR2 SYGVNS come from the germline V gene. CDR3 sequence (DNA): TGTGCCAGCAGATCAGAGGGAAGCTCCTATAATTCACCCCTCCACTTT. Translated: CASRSEGSSYNSPLHF. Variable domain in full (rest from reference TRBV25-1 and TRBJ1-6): EADIYQTPRYLVIGTGKKITLECSQTMGHDKMYWYQQDPGMELHLIHYSYGVNSTEKGDLSSESTVSRIRTEHFPLTLESARPSHTSQYLCASRSEGSSYNSPLHFGNGTRLTVT.

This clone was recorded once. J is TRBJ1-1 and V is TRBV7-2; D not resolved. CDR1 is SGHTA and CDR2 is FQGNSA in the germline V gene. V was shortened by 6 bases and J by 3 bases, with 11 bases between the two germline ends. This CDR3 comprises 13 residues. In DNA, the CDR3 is TGTGCCAGCAGATACACAAAGGACACTGAAGCTTTCTTT. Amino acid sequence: CASRYTKDTEAFF. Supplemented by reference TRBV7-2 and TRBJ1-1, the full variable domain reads GAGVSQSPSNKVTEKGKDVELRCDPISGHTALYWYRQSLGQGLEFLIYFQGNSAPDKSGLPSDRFSAERTGGSVSTLTIQRTQQEDSAVYLCASRYTKDTEAFFGQGTRLTVV.

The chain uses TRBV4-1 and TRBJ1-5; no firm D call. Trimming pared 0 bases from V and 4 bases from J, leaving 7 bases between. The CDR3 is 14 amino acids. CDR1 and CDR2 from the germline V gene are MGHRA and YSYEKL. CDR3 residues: CASSQEIGNQPQHF. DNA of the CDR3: TGCGCCAGCAGCCAAGAGATAGGGAATCAGCCCCAGCATTTT.

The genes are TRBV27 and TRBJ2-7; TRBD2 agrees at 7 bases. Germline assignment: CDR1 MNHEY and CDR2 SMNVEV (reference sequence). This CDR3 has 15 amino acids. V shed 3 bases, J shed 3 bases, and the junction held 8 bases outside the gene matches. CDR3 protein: CASSFGVGGNYEQYF. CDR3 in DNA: TGTGCCAGCAGTTTTGGGGTCGGGGGGAACTACGAGCAGTACTTC.

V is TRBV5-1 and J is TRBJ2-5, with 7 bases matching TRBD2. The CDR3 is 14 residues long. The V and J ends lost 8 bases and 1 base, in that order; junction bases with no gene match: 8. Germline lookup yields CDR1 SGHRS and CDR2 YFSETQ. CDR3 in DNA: TGCGCCAGTACCCCCCGGGAGGCCCAAGAGACCCAGTACTTC. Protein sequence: CASTPREAQETQYF.

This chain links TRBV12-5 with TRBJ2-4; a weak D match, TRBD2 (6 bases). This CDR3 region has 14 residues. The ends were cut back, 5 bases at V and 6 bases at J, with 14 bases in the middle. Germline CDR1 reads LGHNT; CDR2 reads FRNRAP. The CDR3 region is CASGPGGAVNIQYF. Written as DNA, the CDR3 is TGTGCTAGTGGTCCTGGCGGGGCCGTAAACATTCAGTACTTC.

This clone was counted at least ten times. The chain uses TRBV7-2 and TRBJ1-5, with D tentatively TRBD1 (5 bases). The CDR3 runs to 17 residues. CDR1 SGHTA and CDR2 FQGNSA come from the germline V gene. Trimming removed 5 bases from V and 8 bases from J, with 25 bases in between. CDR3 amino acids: CASSAGTPGGMGKPQHF. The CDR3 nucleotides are TGTGCCAGCAGCGCCGGGACTCCGGGAGGGATGGGTAAGCCCCAGCATTTT.

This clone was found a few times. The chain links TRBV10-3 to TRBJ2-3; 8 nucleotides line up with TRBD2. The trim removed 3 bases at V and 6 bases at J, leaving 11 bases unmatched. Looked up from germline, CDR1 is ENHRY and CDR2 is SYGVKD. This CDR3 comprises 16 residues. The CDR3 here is CAISDGSTGGQDTQYF. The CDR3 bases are TGTGCCATCAGTGATGGTAGTACGGGAGGGCAGGATACGCAGTATTTT.

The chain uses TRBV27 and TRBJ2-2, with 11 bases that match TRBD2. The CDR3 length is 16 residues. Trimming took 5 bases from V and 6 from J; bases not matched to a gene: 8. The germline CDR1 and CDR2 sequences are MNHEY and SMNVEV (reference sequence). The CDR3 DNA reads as TGTGCCAGCAGTCAAACTAGCGGGAGTGATTCCGGGGAGCTGTTTTTT. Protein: CASSQTSGSDSGELFF.

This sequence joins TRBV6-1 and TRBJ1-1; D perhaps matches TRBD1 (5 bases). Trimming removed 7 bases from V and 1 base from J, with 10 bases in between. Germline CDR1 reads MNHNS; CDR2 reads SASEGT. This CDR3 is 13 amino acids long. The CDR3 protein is CASTFRENTEAFF. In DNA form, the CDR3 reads TGTGCCAGCACATTCAGGGAGAACACTGAAGCTTTCTTT.